The clone carrying this TCR beta chain was detected only once. This record belongs to a study of blood T cell repertoires in COVID-19. Study-level background: The United States, Italy and Spain were the sources of the acute and convalescent COVID-19 samples.

CDR3 length equals 14 residues. Germline loops: CDR1 SNHLY, CDR2 FYNNEI. As originally analysed: How many nucleated cells were present was estimated from reference gene primer amplification. TCRdb keeps only in-frame clones here, not all; method: immunoSEQ multiplex PCR. That table gives V, J and clone size, and the DNA gave D and trimming. Of roughly 43,000 clones listed, 70% to 90% are singletons. The receptor was isolated from a woman in her 70s in a cohort sampled during active COVID-19. J is TRBJ1-5 and V is TRBV2; a weak D match, TRBD1 (5 bases). The sequencing sample was made of peripheral blood. The CDR3 spells CASWGGRGNQPQHF. In DNA form, the CDR3 reads TGTGCGTCATGGGGGGGTAGAGGCAATCAGCCCCAGCATTTT.